These 21 T cell receptor beta chains originate from one sample sequenced in a study of CD8 T cells in ankylosing spondylitis. The study, taken as a whole, reports: Seven to nine highly homologous variants formed a TCR beta motif that appeared characteristic of ankylosing spondylitis blood.

One entry per CDR3 protein, called by TCRdb with MiXCR from the 5' RACE reads. The table includes more than 400,000 distinct CDR3 sequences, roughly 5% detected once. Antigens for these TCRs are unknown. The sample taken for sequencing was blood, either unsorted or a sorted T cell fraction (not recorded which). These receptors were taken from a male donor with ankylosing spondylitis.

Ten or more counts support this clonotype. Here the CDR3 DNA reads TGTGCCAGCAGCGCTGGGACAGGGCAACGGAAGCAGTTCTTC. Translation gives CASSAGTGQRKQFF. This rearrangement joins TRBV9 to TRBJ2-1, with TRBD1 matching 9 bases. The CDR3 totals 14 residues. Germline V CDR1 and CDR2: SGDLS, YYNGEE. Trimming at V came to 3 bases and at J to 11 bases, leaving 9 bases not matched to a gene.

The J gene is TRBJ2-3, the V gene TRBV29-1; 13 bases match TRBD2. Per the germline V gene, CDR1 is SQVTM and CDR2 is ANQGSEA. The J segment lost 5 bases and the V segment lost 7 bases, leaving 6 bases of the junction unmatched. This CDR3 is built from 14 residues. The CDR3 DNA is TGCAGCGGAAAGGGACTAGCGGGGTTAGATACGCAGTATTTT. Its protein is CSGKGLAGLDTQYF.

In this sample, this clonotype turned up many times. The chain carries TRBV18 and TRBJ2-5; TRBD1 agrees at 10 bases. Germline V lookup: CDR1 KGHSH, CDR2 LQKENI. The CDR3 is 13 residues long. Germline trimming cut 5 bases from V and 4 bases from J; bases unmatched to any gene: 1. CDR3 loop: CASSRTGGETQYF. CDR3 DNA: TGTGCCAGCTCAAGGACAGGGGGAGAGACCCAGTACTTC.

The chain is built from TRBV5-6 and TRBJ2-6; TRBD1 matches at 7 bases. The CDR3 spans 15 residues. Trimming at V came to 3 bases and at J to 3 bases, leaving 3 bases not matched to a gene. Germline V gene sequence: CDR1 SGHDT, CDR2 YYEEEE. CDR3 sequence reads: CASSYGQVGANVLTF. DNA of the CDR3: TGTGCCAGCAGCTACGGACAGGTTGGGGCCAACGTCCTGACTTTC.

The chain is built from TRBV20-1 and TRBJ2-1; 9 bases agree with TRBD2. The V gene's germline CDR1 is DFQATT and CDR2 SNEGSKA (reference sequence). Germline trimming cut 3 bases from V and 8 bases from J; bases unmatched to any gene: 8. This CDR3 region has 14 residues. The CDR3 DNA is TGCAGTGCTAGGCTAGCGGGACGAAGGGATGAGCAGTTCTTC. Amino acid sequence: CSARLAGRRDEQFF.

This clonotype showed up many times. V gene TRBV4-2 combines with J gene TRBJ2-7; 8 bases match TRBD1. This CDR3 is 15 amino acids long. Germline V CDR1 and CDR2: LGHNA, YNFKEQ. Unmatched junction bases numbered 11, after V lost 6 bases and J lost 4 bases. CDR3 protein: CASSRGTGSEYEQYF. In DNA form, the CDR3 reads TGTGCCAGCAGTCGGGGGACAGGTTCGGAGTACGAGCAGTACTTC.

This clonotype has a count of ten or more. The chain is built from TRBV12-3 or TRBV12-4 and TRBJ1-1; D gene ambiguous. The CDR3 extends over 15 amino acids. V lost 5 bases to trimming and J lost 2 bases, with 15 bases between them. The CDR3 DNA follows: TGTGCCAGCAGTCCTCCGGGCACCTTCAACACTGAAGCTTTCTTT. Translation: CASSPPGTFNTEAFF.

This clonotype has ten or more counts. J is TRBJ2-5 and V is TRBV5-4; perhaps D is TRBD1 or TRBD2 (5 bases each). This CDR3 has 13 amino acids. Germline CDR1 and CDR2: SGHNT and YYREEE (reference sequence). Trimming cost V 5 bases and J 5 bases, with 13 bases left between them. The CDR3 spells CASRLGWGETQYF. The DNA of the CDR3 is TGTGCCAGCAGACTGGGGTGGGGGGAGACCCAGTACTTC.

This clonotype was picked up many times. The V call is TRBV7-6, the J call TRBJ2-7; 9 positions agree with TRBD1. CDR3 length equals 15 residues. V shed 2 bases, J shed 2 bases, and the junction held 4 bases outside the gene matches. Per the germline V gene, CDR1 is SGHVS and CDR2 is FNYEAQ. CDR3: CASSLSGTGPYEQYF. CDR3 nucleotide sequence: TGTGCCAGCAGCTTATCGGGGACAGGGCCCTACGAGCAGTACTTC.

This clonotype appeared many times. This chain joins TRBV11-2 and TRBJ2-1, with D uncertain. CDR1 is SGHAT and CDR2 is FQNNGV in the germline V gene. CDR3 length equals 16 residues. The V gene lost 1 base and the J gene lost 0 bases, with 10 bases spanning the gap. The CDR3 loop reads CASSLGWRSSYNEQFF. Written as DNA, the CDR3 is TGTGCCAGCAGCTTAGGGTGGCGGAGCTCCTACAATGAGCAGTTCTTC.

This clonotype was seen ten or more times. The chain joins TRBV5-6 to TRBJ2-7; 7 nucleotides line up with TRBD1. V shed 5 bases, J shed 2 bases, and the junction held 10 bases outside the gene matches. This CDR3 spans 15 amino acids. CDR1 is SGHDT, CDR2 YYEEEE, per germline. The chain's CDR3 is CASRQYGDSPYEQYF. The CDR3 DNA reads as TGTGCCAGCAGACAATACGGGGACAGCCCCTACGAGCAGTACTTC.

J is TRBJ2-3 and V is TRBV7-9; D gene unclear. The CDR3 sequence is 14 residues long. V was shortened by 3 bases and J by 4 bases, with 11 bases between the two germline ends. CDR1 and CDR2 (germline): SEHNR, FQNEAQ (reference sequence). In DNA, the CDR3 is TGTGCCAGCAGCTTTGTAGAAAAGGCAGATACGCAGTATTTT. Residues: CASSFVEKADTQYF.

V gene TRBV5-1 combines with J gene TRBJ2-7; D may be TRBD2 (5 bases). Trimming removed 3 bases at V and 0 bases at J, with 13 bases between. Per germline, CDR1 SGHRS and CDR2 YFSETQ. CDR3 length equals 15 residues. The CDR3 bases are TGCGCCAGCAGCTCAGGACTCTCTCCCTCCTACGAGCAGTACTTC. Its translation is CASSSGLSPSYEQYF.

This clonotype was seen a handful of times. The V gene is TRBV10-3, the J gene TRBJ2-4; D is possibly TRBD1 or TRBD2 (5 bases each). This CDR3 is built from 14 residues. Germline V gene data show CDR1 as ENHRY and CDR2 as SYGVKD. V lost 10 bases and J lost 5, with 18 bases in between. The CDR3 DNA is TGTGCCACCCAGACGGGGCAGCCGGAAAACATTCAGTACTTC. Its protein product is CATQTGQPENIQYF.

This clonotype was seen ten or more times. As DNA, the CDR3 is TGCGCCAGCAGCTTGGCCGGATTGGGGACAAGGTCACCCCTCCACTTT. Residues: CASSLAGLGTRSPLHF. The gene calls are TRBV5-1 and TRBJ1-6, with D possibly being TRBD1 (6 bases). The V and J ends lost 0 bases and 10 bases respectively, with 17 bases between them. The CDR3 loop spans 16 amino acids. In germline, CDR1 is SGHRS, CDR2 YFSETQ.

This clonotype was found many times. The chain employs TRBV7-2 and TRBJ1-6; D is uncertain. Deletions cut 5 bases from V and 8 bases from J, with 16 bases between. From germline, CDR1 is SGHTA and CDR2 FQGNSA. The CDR3 loop spans 15 amino acids. The chain's CDR3 is CASSPLTRSDSPLHF. CDR3 DNA sequence: TGTGCCAGCAGCCCTTTGACAAGATCAGATTCACCCCTCCACTTT.

V gene TRBV6-6 combines with J gene TRBJ1-5; D gene ambiguous. The V gene's germline CDR1 is MNHNY and CDR2 SVGAGI (reference sequence). Trimming took 2 bases from V and 5 from J, leaving 4 bases between them. The CDR3 consists of 12 residues. In DNA form, the CDR3 reads TGTGCCAGCAGTTACCCTGATCAGCCCCAGCATTTT. It specifies CASSYPDQPQHF.

This clonotype was detected a few times. The V call is TRBV6-1, the J call TRBJ1-5; TRBD1 matches 8 bases. The CDR3 has 16 amino acids. The V segment lost 6 bases and the J segment 0 bases; nucleotides outside the gene matches: 7. The germline gives CDR1 MNHNS, CDR2 SASEGT. The CDR3 region has the DNA TGTGCCAGCAGGGCAGGGGGCGGATATAGCAATCAGCCCCAGCATTTT. This translates into CASRAGGGYSNQPQHF.

There are many counts of this clonotype. This sequence joins TRBV28 and TRBJ2-6; D gene uncertain. The CDR3 is made up of 16 amino acids. In germline, CDR1 is MDHEN, CDR2 SYDVKM. V lost 5 bases and J 2 bases, leaving 13 bases between the germline ends. The DNA of the CDR3 is TGTGCCAGCAGTCCCAATCGCCGGACTGGGGCCAACGTCCTGACTTTC. Protein: CASSPNRRTGANVLTF.

This clonotype appeared many times. The gene calls are TRBV9 and TRBJ1-6; tentatively, D is TRBD1 (5 bases). The CDR3 extends over 17 amino acids. V lost 4 bases and J lost 0, with 14 bases in between. Germline V gene sequence: CDR1 SGDLS, CDR2 YYNGEE. CDR3 in DNA: TGTGCCAGCAGCCCAAGGGACCGTCACTCCTATAATTCACCCCTCCACTTT. It codes for CASSPRDRHSYNSPLHF. Full variable domain (remainder filled in from reference TRBV9 and TRBJ1-6): DSGVTQTPKHLITATGQRVTLRCSPRSGDLSVYWYQQSLDQGLQFLIQYYNGEERAKGNILERFSAQQFPDLHSELNLSSLELGDSALYFCASSPRDRHSYNSPLHFGNGTRLTVT.

This clonotype appeared a single time. The chain employs TRBV20-1 and TRBJ1-4; D gene uncertain. From germline, CDR1 is DFQATT and CDR2 SNEGSKA (reference sequence). The CDR3 contains 13 residues. The V gene lost 3 bases and the J gene lost 8 bases, with 13 bases spanning the gap. CDR3 sequence reads: CSASLGRGEKLFF. Written as DNA, the CDR3 is TGCAGTGCTAGTTTAGGGAGAGGAGAAAAACTGTTTTTT.